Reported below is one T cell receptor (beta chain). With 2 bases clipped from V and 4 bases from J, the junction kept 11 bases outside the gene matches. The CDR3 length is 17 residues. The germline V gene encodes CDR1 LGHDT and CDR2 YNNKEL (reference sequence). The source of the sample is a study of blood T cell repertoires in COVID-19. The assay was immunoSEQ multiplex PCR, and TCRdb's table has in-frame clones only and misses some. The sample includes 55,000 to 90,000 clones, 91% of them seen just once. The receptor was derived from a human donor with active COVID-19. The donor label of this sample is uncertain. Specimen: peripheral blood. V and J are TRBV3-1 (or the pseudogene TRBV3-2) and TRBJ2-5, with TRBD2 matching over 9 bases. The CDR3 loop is CASSQLRGSGSGETQYF. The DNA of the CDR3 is TGTGCCAGCAGCCAACTCCGAGGTAGCGGGAGTGGAGAGACCCAGTACTTC.